The 23 T cell receptor beta chains below come from one sample, sequenced in a study of technical replicates of blood from a few donors. Only in-frame clones appear in the TCRdb table, and some are missing; sequencing was by immunoSEQ multiplex PCR. The table has around 56,000 clones, roughly 96% seen once. Sequencing was done on a sample of PBMCs. The receptors originated from a human donor in good health. Some clones in this sample may be carry-over from other donors' samples.

In this sample, this clone turned up once. The V and J genes are TRBV7-9 and TRBJ2-7, with 7 bases fitting TRBD2. The junction had 3 bases not matched to a gene; V was cut back by 4 bases and J by 0 bases. The germline gives CDR1 SEHNR, CDR2 FQNEAQ (reference sequence). This CDR3 has 14 amino acids. The CDR3 here is CASSSQRGSYEQYF. In DNA, the CDR3 is TGTGCCAGCAGCTCTCAGCGGGGCTCCTACGAGCAGTACTTC. Drawing the rest from reference TRBV7-9 and TRBJ2-7, the complete variable domain is DTGVSQNPRHKITKRGQNVTFRCDPISEHNRLYWYRQTLGQGPEFLTYFQNEAQLEKSRLLSDRFSAERPKGSFSTLEIQRTEQGDSAMYLCASSSQRGSYEQYFGPGTRLTVT.

This clone was seen a single time. The chain employs TRBV9 and TRBJ2-7; 10 nucleotides align to TRBD2. This CDR3 comprises 15 residues. Germline CDR1 and CDR2: SGDLS and YYNGEE. Trimming removed 3 bases from V and 5 bases from J; junction bases left unmatched: 8. CDR3: CASSGSSGSPDEQYF. Written as DNA, the CDR3 is TGTGCCAGCAGCGGTTCTAGCGGGAGCCCCGACGAGCAGTACTTC.

The chain is built from TRBV4-1 and TRBJ2-5; 12 bases align to TRBD2. The germline gives CDR1 MGHRA, CDR2 YSYEKL. The CDR3 has 17 amino acids. The V segment lost 4 bases and the J segment 3 bases; nucleotides outside the gene matches: 9. The CDR3 nucleotides are TGCGCCAGCAGCCCCCATGGACTAGCGGGGACAAAAGAGACCCAGTACTTC. It encodes CASSPHGLAGTKETQYF.

The chain recombines TRBV5-1 with TRBJ1-1; TRBD1 aligns across 7 bases. The trim removed 4 bases at V and 1 base at J, leaving 7 bases unmatched. Germline V gives CDR1 SGHRS, CDR2 YFSETQ. This CDR3 has 15 residues. CDR3 loop: CASSQMGQPNTEAFF. CDR3 bases: TGCGCCAGCAGCCAAATGGGACAGCCGAACACTGAAGCTTTCTTT.

This clone is categorized as medium-sized. The chain employs TRBV5-8 and TRBJ1-2; no clear D. Deletions cut 2 bases from V and 0 bases from J, with 8 bases between. This CDR3 spans 14 amino acids. Germline V CDR1 and CDR2: SGHTS, YDEGEE. CDR3 in amino acids: CASSFPGANYGYTF. CDR3 nucleotide sequence: TGTGCCAGCAGCTTCCCAGGCGCTAACTATGGCTACACCTTC.

The chain joins TRBV6-5 to TRBJ2-1; TRBD2 agrees at 8 bases. This CDR3 spans 13 amino acids. Germline V lookup: CDR1 MNHEY, CDR2 SVGAGI. The V and J ends lost 3 bases and 9 bases, in that order; junction bases with no gene match: 4. The chain's CDR3 is CASSYGTRGEQFF. In nucleotides, the CDR3 is TGTGCCAGCAGTTATGGGACTAGAGGTGAGCAGTTCTTC.

This clone was detected once. The V and J genes are TRBV2 and TRBJ2-2; D remains unclear. V was trimmed by 4 bases and J by 4 bases, leaving 10 bases between them. Per germline, CDR1 SNHLY and CDR2 FYNNEI. The CDR3 runs to 14 residues. Here the CDR3 DNA reads TGTGCCAGCAGTGGGGCCATTAGCACCGGGGAGCTGTTTTTT. This encodes CASSGAISTGELFF.

The chain uses TRBV6-5 and TRBJ2-3; D is undetermined. The V end lost 5 bases, the J end lost 4 bases, and 10 bases lay between the germline ends. Looked up from germline, CDR1 is MNHEY and CDR2 is SVGAGI. This CDR3 comprises 13 residues. CDR3 bases: TGTGCCAGCAGTCAGAATTCTGCAGATACGCAGTATTTT. Protein sequence: CASSQNSADTQYF.

J is TRBJ2-5 and V is TRBV11-2; 11 bases match TRBD2. The junction had 8 bases not matched to a gene; V was cut back by 5 bases and J by 6 bases. CDR3 length: 15 residues. Germline CDR1 SGHAT, CDR2 FQNNGV. As DNA, the CDR3 is TGTGCCAGCAGCAAGACTAGCGGGATGGGTAAGACCCAGTACTTC. Amino acid sequence: CASSKTSGMGKTQYF.

DNA for the CDR3: TGTGCCAGCAGTGACAGGGGCCACACTGAAGCTTTCTTT. Encoded protein: CASSDRGHTEAFF. This chain connects TRBV6-6 to TRBJ1-1; TRBD1 matches 8 bases. The CDR3 totals 13 residues. Per germline, CDR1 MNHNY and CDR2 SVGAGI (reference sequence). Unmatched junction bases numbered 2, after V lost 5 bases and J lost 3 bases.

The gene calls are TRBV2 and TRBJ2-1; the D gene is possibly TRBD1 (6 bases). The CDR3 runs 15 residues. The V end was cut by 3 bases, the J end by 5 bases, with 14 bases between. Germline CDR1 reads SNHLY; CDR2 reads FYNNEI. CDR3 sequence: CASSDMGASHNEQFF. CDR3 bases: TGTGCCAGCAGTGACATGGGGGCGAGTCACAATGAGCAGTTCTTC.

This chain joins TRBV5-1 and TRBJ2-5; TRBD2 matches at 9 bases. This CDR3 has 15 residues. With V trimmed by 2 bases and J by 1 base, 3 bases remained unmatched. CDR1 is SGHRS, CDR2 YFSETQ, per germline. For the CDR3, the DNA is TGCGCCAGCAGCTTTAGCGGGAGTGTCCAAGAGACCCAGTACTTC. It yields the protein CASSFSGSVQETQYF.

The V gene is TRBV11-1, the J gene TRBJ2-7; no firm D call. The CDR3 contains 15 residues. Germline lookup yields CDR1 SGHAT and CDR2 FQDESV (reference sequence). Trimming shortened V by 0 bases and J by 2 bases, and 11 bases separated the two germline ends. The CDR3 reads CASSLAGTPTYEQYF. As DNA, the CDR3 is TGTGCCAGCAGCTTAGCGGGCACCCCAACCTACGAGCAGTACTTC.

The V call is TRBV7-7, the J call TRBJ2-6; D not resolved. CDR3 length: 15 residues. CDR1 is SSHAT, CDR2 FNYEAQ, per germline (reference sequence). V shed 5 bases and J shed 3 bases, with 11 bases lying between them. CDR3 sequence: CASSPSGSGANVLTF. Written as DNA, the CDR3 is TGTGCCAGCAGCCCCTCAGGTAGTGGGGCCAACGTCCTGACTTTC.

This clone was picked up a small number of times. V and J are TRBV6-5 and TRBJ2-3; D call uncertain. The germline V and J ends were trimmed by 0 bases and 2 bases, with 9 bases remaining between them. The germline V gene has CDR1 MNHEY and CDR2 SVGAGI. This CDR3 contains 15 residues. The CDR3 coding sequence is TGTGCCAGCAGTTACTCGAGTCCTGACACAGATACGCAGTATTTT. As protein: CASSYSSPDTDTQYF.

The genes are TRBV6-7 and TRBJ2-5, with D perhaps TRBD2 (6 bases). TRBV6-7 is an ORF, and what it does is uncertain. Deletions cut 6 bases from V and 2 bases from J, with 19 bases between. CDR3 length equals 16 residues. The CDR3 region is CASSPTRRGTQETQYF. DNA of the CDR3: TGTGCCAGCAGCCCCACCCGCCGAGGGACTCAAGAGACCCAGTACTTC.

The J gene is TRBJ2-3, the V gene TRBV10-3; 15 bases are a match to TRBD2. CDR1 and CDR2 from the germline V gene are ENHRY and SYGVKD. The CDR3 loop spans 16 amino acids. Unmatched junction bases numbered 6, after V lost 5 bases and J lost 6 bases. CDR3: CAISWTSGGAVDTQYF. Written as DNA, the CDR3 is TGTGCCATCAGTTGGACTAGCGGGGGGGCCGTCGATACGCAGTATTTT.

This clone was detected once. The chain carries TRBV2 and TRBJ2-7; unclear D gene. This CDR3 is 12 amino acids long. The V end was cut by 6 bases, the J end by 6 bases, with 12 bases between. Germline lookup yields CDR1 SNHLY and CDR2 FYNNEI. CDR3 loop: CASSVLVLEQYF. CDR3 sequence (DNA): TGTGCCAGCAGCGTTCTAGTGCTCGAGCAGTACTTC.

This chain joins TRBV5-5 and TRBJ2-1; no clear D gene. Trimming stripped 0 bases from V and 11 bases from J, with 6 bases between. CDR1 is SGHKS, CDR2 YYEKEE, per germline (reference sequence). CDR3 length: 11 amino acids. DNA of the CDR3: TGTGCCAGCAGCTTGGACATTCAGCAGTTCTTC. Encoded protein: CASSLDIQQFF.

The chain carries TRBV7-2 and TRBJ2-7; 15 bases are shared with TRBD2. CDR3 length: 15 residues. Germline CDR1 and CDR2: SGHTA and FQGNSA. Unmatched junction bases numbered 3, after V lost 5 bases and J lost 4 bases. This CDR3 is CASSGTSGRHYEQYF. The CDR3 coding sequence is TGTGCCAGCAGCGGGACTAGCGGGAGGCATTACGAGCAGTACTTC.

The V and J genes are TRBV6-5 and TRBJ1-4; D is unresolved. Trimming took off 4 bases at V and 4 bases at J, with 13 bases between the two ends. Germline CDR1 reads MNHEY; CDR2 reads SVGAGI. This CDR3 is built from 15 residues. CDR3 sequence (DNA): TGTGCCAGCAGTTCTTTGAGGCAGAGTAATGAAAAACTGTTTTTT. Translated: CASSSLRQSNEKLFF.

The chain recombines TRBV9 with TRBJ2-5, with 16 bases aligning to TRBD2. CDR1 SGDLS and CDR2 YYNGEE come from the germline V gene. The junction had 8 bases not matched to a gene; V was cut back by 4 bases and J by 5 bases. This CDR3 contains 17 residues. CDR3 amino acids: CASSLGTSGGAAETQYF. CDR3 nucleotide sequence: TGTGCCAGCAGCCTAGGGACTAGCGGGGGGGCCGCGGAGACCCAGTACTTC.

The rearrangement joins TRBV30 to TRBJ1-1; tentative D call: TRBD1 (5 bases). The CDR3 consists of 10 residues. Per the germline V gene, CDR1 is GTSNPN and CDR2 is SVGIG (reference sequence). V was cut by 4 bases and J by 5 bases, with 5 bases left in between. CDR3 DNA sequence: TGTGCCTGGACAGGGACTGAAGCTTTCTTT. It is translated as CAWTGTEAFF.